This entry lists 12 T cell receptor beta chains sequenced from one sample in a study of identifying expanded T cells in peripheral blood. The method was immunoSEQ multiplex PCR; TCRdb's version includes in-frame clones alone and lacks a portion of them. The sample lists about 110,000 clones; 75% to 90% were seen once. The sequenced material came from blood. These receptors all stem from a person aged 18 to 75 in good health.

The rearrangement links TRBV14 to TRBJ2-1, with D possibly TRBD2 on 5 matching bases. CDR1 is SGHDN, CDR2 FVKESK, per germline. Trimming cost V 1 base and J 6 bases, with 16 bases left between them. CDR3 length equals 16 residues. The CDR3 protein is CASSQGGQYGPNEQFF. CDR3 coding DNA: TGTGCCAGCAGCCAAGGAGGGCAGTACGGGCCCAATGAGCAGTTCTTC.

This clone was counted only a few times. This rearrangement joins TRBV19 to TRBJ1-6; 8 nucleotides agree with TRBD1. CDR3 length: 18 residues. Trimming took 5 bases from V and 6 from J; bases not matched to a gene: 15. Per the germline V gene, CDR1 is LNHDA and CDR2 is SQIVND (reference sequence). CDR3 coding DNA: TGTGCCAGTAGTCAGACAGGGGTGATGGGGCGACCTAATTCACCCCTCCACTTT. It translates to CASSQTGVMGRPNSPLHF.

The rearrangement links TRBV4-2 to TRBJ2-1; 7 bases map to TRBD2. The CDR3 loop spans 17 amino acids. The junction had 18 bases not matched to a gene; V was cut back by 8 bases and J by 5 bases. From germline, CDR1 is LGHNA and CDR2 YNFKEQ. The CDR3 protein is CASRTGGLGLGDNEQFF. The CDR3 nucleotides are TGTGCCAGCCGGACGGGAGGATTGGGGCTGGGGGACAATGAGCAGTTCTTC.

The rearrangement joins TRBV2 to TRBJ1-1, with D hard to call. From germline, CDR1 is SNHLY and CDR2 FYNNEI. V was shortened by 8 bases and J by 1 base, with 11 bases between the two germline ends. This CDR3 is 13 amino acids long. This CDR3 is CASPTARNTEAFF. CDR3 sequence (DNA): TGTGCCAGCCCGACTGCTAGGAACACTGAAGCTTTCTTT.

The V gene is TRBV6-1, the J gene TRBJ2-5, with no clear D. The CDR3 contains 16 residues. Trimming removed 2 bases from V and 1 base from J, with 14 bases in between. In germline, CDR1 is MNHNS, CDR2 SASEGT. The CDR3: CASSEWIVAVQETQYF. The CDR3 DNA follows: TGTGCCAGCAGTGAATGGATAGTAGCCGTCCAAGAGACCCAGTACTTC.

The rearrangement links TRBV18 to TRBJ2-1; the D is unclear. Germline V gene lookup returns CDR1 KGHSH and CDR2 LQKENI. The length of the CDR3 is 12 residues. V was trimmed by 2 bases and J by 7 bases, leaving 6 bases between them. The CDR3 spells CASSPLQNEQFF. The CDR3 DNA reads TGTGCCAGCTCACCATTGCAGAATGAGCAGTTCTTC.

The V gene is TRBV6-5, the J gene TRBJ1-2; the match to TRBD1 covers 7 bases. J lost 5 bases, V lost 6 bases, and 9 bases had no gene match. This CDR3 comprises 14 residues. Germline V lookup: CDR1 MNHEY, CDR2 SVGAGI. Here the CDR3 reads CASSLGQAPYGYTF. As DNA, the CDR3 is TGTGCCAGCAGCCTCGGACAGGCCCCGTATGGCTACACCTTC.

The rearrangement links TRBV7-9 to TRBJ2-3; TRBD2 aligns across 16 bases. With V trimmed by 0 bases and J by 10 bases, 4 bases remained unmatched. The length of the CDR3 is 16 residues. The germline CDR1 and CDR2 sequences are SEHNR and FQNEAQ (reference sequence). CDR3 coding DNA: TGTGCCAGCAGCTTAGCGGGACTAGCGGGGGGGCGGGCGCAGTATTTT. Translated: CASSLAGLAGGRAQYF.

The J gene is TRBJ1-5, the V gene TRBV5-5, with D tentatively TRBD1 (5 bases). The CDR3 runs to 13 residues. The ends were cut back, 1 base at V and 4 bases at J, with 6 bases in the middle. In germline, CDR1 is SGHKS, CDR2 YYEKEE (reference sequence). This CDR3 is CASSLSGNQPQHF. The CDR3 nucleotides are TGTGCCAGCAGCTTGTCAGGGAATCAGCCCCAGCATTTT.

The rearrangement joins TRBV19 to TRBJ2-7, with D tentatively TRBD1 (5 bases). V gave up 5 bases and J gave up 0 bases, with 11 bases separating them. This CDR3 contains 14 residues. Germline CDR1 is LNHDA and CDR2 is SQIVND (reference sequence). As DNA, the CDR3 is TGTGCCAGTAGTGGGCGACAGCACTCCTACGAGCAGTACTTC. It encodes CASSGRQHSYEQYF.

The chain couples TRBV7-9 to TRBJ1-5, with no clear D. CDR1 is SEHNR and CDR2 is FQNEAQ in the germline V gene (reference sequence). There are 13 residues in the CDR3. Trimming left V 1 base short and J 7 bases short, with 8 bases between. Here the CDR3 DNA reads TGTGCCAGCAGCTTAGGGGTCGCACAGCCCCAGCATTTT. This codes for CASSLGVAQPQHF.

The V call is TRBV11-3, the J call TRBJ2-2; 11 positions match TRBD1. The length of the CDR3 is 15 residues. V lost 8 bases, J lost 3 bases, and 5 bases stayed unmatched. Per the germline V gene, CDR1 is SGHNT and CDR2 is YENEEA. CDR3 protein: CASGRGQGDTGELFF. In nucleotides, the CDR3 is TGTGCCAGCGGCAGGGGACAGGGGGACACCGGGGAGCTGTTTTTT.